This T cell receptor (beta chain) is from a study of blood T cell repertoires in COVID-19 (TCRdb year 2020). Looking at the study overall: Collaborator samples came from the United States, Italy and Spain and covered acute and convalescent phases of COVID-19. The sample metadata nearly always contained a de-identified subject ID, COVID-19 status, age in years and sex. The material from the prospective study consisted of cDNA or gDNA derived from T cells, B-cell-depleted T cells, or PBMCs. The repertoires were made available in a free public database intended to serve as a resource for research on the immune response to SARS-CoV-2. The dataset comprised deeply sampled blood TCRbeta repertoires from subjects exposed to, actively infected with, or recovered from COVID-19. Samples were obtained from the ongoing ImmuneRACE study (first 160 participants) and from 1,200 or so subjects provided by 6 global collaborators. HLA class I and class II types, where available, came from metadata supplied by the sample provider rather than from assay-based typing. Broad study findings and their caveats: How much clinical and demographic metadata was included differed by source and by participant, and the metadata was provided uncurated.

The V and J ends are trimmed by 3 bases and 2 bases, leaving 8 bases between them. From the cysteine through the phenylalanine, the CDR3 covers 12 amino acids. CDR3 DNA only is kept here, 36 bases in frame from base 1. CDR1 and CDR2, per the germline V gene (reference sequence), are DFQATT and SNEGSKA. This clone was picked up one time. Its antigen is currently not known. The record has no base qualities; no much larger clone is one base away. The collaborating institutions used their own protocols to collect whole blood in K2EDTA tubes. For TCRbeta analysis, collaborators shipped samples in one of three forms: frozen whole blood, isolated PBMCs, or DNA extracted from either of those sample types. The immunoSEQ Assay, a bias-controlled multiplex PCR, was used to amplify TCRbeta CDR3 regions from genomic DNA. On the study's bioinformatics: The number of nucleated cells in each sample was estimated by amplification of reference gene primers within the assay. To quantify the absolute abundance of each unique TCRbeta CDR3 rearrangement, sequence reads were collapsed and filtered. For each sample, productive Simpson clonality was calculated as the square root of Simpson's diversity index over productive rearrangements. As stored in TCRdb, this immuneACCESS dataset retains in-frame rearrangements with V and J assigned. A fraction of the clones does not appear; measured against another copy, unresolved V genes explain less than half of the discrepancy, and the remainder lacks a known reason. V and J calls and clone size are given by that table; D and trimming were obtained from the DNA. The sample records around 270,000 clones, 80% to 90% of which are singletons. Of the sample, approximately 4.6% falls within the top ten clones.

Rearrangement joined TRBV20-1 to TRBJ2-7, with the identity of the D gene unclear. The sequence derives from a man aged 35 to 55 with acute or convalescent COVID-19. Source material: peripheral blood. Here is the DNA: TGCAGTGCTAGTGAACAGACCTACGAGCAGTACTTC. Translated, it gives CSASEQTYEQYF.